Sequencing of this T cell receptor beta chain was carried out in a study of blood T cell repertoires in COVID-19. The CDR3 length is 12 residues. Trimming removed 7 bases at V and 7 bases at J, with 13 bases between. Generated by immunoSEQ multiplex PCR, the TCRdb table keeps only in-frame clones and is missing some. The sample gives about 340,000 clones, roughly 90% of which show up once; approximately 17% is in the top ten. Source material: PBMCs or T cells enriched from blood (not recorded which). The clonotype comes from a woman aged 30 to 39 who had recovered from COVID-19. The V gene is TRBV12-3 or TRBV12-4, the J gene TRBJ1-1, with D possibly matching TRBD1 (6 bases). CDR3 nucleotides: TGTGCCAGCAACCGTGGACAGCTTGAAGCTTTCTTT. Protein sequence: CASNRGQLEAFF.